This is a list of T cell receptor beta chains from one sample in a study of blood T cell repertoires in COVID-19. Assay: immunoSEQ multiplex PCR; the TCRdb copy retains only in-frame clones and omits some. The top ten hold roughly 2.5% of the sample, which has 140,000 to 150,000 clones, about 88% seen once. The sample was peripheral blood. Receptors originate from a human donor with acute or convalescent COVID-19. The donor label of this sample is uncertain. The CDR3 runs from the conserved cysteine through the conserved F or W. Each record gives: CDR3 length, J gene, clone size, D gene, V gene, CDR3 DNA, CDR3 protein. The D gene is left open where the match is weak. Part of the rows lack a size; the others show once, few, many or a class for expanded clones.

>16|TRBJ2-1|once|.|TRBV5-1
TGCGCCAGCAGCCTAGGGGACAACTGGAGGATGGATGAGCAGTTCTTC
CASSLGDNWRMDEQFF
>12|TRBJ2-2|.|.|TRBV3-1/TRBV3-2
TGTGCCAGCAGCCAAACGCGTGGGGAGCTGTTTTTT
CASSQTRGELFF
>15|TRBJ2-1|.|.|TRBV6-5
TGTGCCAGCAGCAACCGGGAGTTAAACTACAATGAGCAGTTCTTC
CASSNRELNYNEQFF
>16|TRBJ1-5|.|.|TRBV5-5
TGTGCCAGCAGCTTTAAGGGGGAATATAGCAATCAGCCCCAGCATTTT
CASSFKGEYSNQPQHF
>15|TRBJ2-3|.|TRBD2|TRBV29-1
TGCAGCGTTGAGTGGGGCGGGAGGACGACAGATACGCAGTATTTT
CSVEWGGRTTDTQYF
>14|TRBJ1-2|.|TRBD1|TRBV18
TGTGCCAGCCACCCGGACAGGGGTGACTATGGCTACACCTTC
CASHPDRGDYGYTF
>16|TRBJ1-3|.|.|TRBV18
TGTGCCAGCTCACCAACGGGGTCATACTCTGGAAACACCATATATTTT
CASSPTGSYSGNTIYF
>14|TRBJ1-1|.|TRBD1|TRBV19
TGTGCCAGTAGCCTGACAGGGTTTGGCACTGAAGCTTTCTTT
CASSLTGFGTEAFF
>15|TRBJ1-1|.|.|TRBV7-3
TGTGCCAGCAGCTTAGGTCCAGGTATGAACACTGAAGCTTTCTTT
CASSLGPGMNTEAFF
>12|TRBJ1-2|.|.|TRBV5-4
TGTGCCAGCAGCTCCAGGGTGGGAGGCTACACCTTC
CASSSRVGGYTF
>16|TRBJ2-2|once|.|TRBV5-6
TGTGCCAGCAGCCGCTTCCCGAGCGCGAACACCGGGGAGCTGTTTTTT
CASSRFPSANTGELFF
>13|TRBJ2-3|.|.|TRBV5-4
TGTGCCAGCAGCTTCCCCAGGGGAGATACGCAGTATTTT
CASSFPRGDTQYF
>18|TRBJ1-4|.|TRBD1|TRBV14
TGTGCCAGCAGCCAAAGTGGGACAGGGCTGAGGAAAAATGAAAAACTGTTTTTT
CASSQSGTGLRKNEKLFF
>12|TRBJ1-1|.|.|TRBV7-9
TGTGCCAGCAGCTCCCCGGTCGGTGAAGCTTTCTTT
CASSSPVGEAFF
>14|TRBJ2-7|.|.|TRBV2
TGTGCCAGCAGTGGCCCCCCAGGGGCCTACGAGCAGTACTTC
CASSGPPGAYEQYF
>14|TRBJ2-3|.|.|TRBV9
TGTGCCAGCAGCGTAGACAGGGGCACAGATACGCAGTATTTT
CASSVDRGTDTQYF
>15|TRBJ2-2|.|TRBD2|TRBV6-6
TGTGCCAGCAGCTTAGCGGGAGAAAGGTCCGGGGAGCTGTTTTTT
CASSLAGERSGELFF
>12|TRBJ1-2|.|.|TRBV5-6
TGTGCCAGCAGCAGGACACCTCAGAGCTACACCTTC
CASSRTPQSYTF
>16|TRBJ1-1|once|.|TRBV3-1/TRBV3-2
TGTGCCAGCAGCCAAGACTCCCCACTACTGAACACTGAAGCTTTCTTT
CASSQDSPLLNTEAFF
>19|TRBJ2-1|few|TRBD2|TRBV29-1
TGCAGCGTTATGGGACTAGCGGGAGAACAGTCGAGGGCGTACAATGAGCAGTTCTTC
CSVMGLAGEQSRAYNEQFF
>14|TRBJ1-2|.|.|TRBV7-2
TGTGCCAGCAGCTTAGCATCCCAGAACTATGGCTACACCTTC
CASSLASQNYGYTF
>17|TRBJ1-2|.|TRBD1|TRBV19
TGTGCCAGTAGTATAGTTGGTTTACAGGGGTTTAACTATGGCTACACCTTC
CASSIVGLQGFNYGYTF
>14|TRBJ2-7|.|.|TRBV6-2/TRBV6-3
TGTGCCAGCAGTTACCCGGGGTGGGGATACGAGCAGTACTTC
CASSYPGWGYEQYF
>18|TRBJ1-5|.|.|TRBV2
TGTGCCAGCAGTGAGGGTGTACGGACAGAAGGGAGCAATCAGCCCCAGCATTTT
CASSEGVRTEGSNQPQHF
>15|TRBJ1-1|.|TRBD1|TRBV5-1
TGCGCCAGCAGCTTCACCCGGGACAGGGGTACTGAAGCTTTCTTT
CASSFTRDRGTEAFF
>13|TRBJ2-7|.|.|TRBV9
TGTGCCAGCAGCGTAGATGTCAGGGGTGAGCAGTACTTC
CASSVDVRGEQYF
>15|TRBJ1-2|few|.|TRBV14
TGTGCCAGCAGCCAAGATCACAGGGATCTATATGGCTACACCTTC
CASSQDHRDLYGYTF
>15|TRBJ1-2|once|.|TRBV5-1
TGCGCCAGCAGCTTCGCAGGACAGAGACAGCTTGGCTACACCTTC
CASSFAGQRQLGYTF
>17|TRBJ2-1|.|TRBD2|TRBV5-8
TGTGCCAGCAGCTCGTTATCCGGGACTAGCGGGAGCGGTGAGCAGTTCTTC
CASSSLSGTSGSGEQFF
>15|TRBJ1-2|few|TRBD1|TRBV2
TGTGCCAGCAGTGCACCAGGGGGGTTTAACTATGGCTACACCTTC
CASSAPGGFNYGYTF
>16|TRBJ2-2|once|.|TRBV3-1/TRBV3-2
TGTGCCAGCAGCCTAGAGGCGGGATTTAACACCGGGGAGCTGTTTTTT
CASSLEAGFNTGELFF
>17|TRBJ2-6|once|.|TRBV29-1
TGCAGCGTTGGACCGGCCAGCGATACCCCTGGGGCCAACGTCCTGACTTTC
CSVGPASDTPGANVLTF
>17|TRBJ1-1|few|.|TRBV14
TGTGCCAGCAGCCCGATTTTCGGGGGGCCGTATTCCACTGAAGCTTTCTTT
CASSPIFGGPYSTEAFF
>16|TRBJ1-3|.|TRBD1|TRBV28
TGTGCCAGCAGTTTAATACAGGGGGCGCCTGGAAACACCATATATTTT
CASSLIQGAPGNTIYF
>19|TRBJ2-1|.|.|TRBV21-1
TGTGCCAGCAGCTCCCGGTCTAGCGGGGCCACGAGCTCCTACAATGAGCAGTTCTTC
CASSSRSSGATSSYNEQFF
>12|TRBJ2-5|.|.|TRBV7-2
TGTGCCAGCAGCGTCAGGCAAGAGACCCAGTACTTC
CASSVRQETQYF
>13|TRBJ2-1|.|.|TRBV6-5
TGTGCCAGCACCGCCGACAGGTCCAATGAGCAGTTCTTC
CASTADRSNEQFF
>15|TRBJ1-6|.|.|TRBV5-1
TGCGCCAGCAGCCCCTTGTATGGGGCTGATTCACCCCTCCACTTT
CASSPLYGADSPLHF
>17|TRBJ1-4|.|TRBD1|TRBV7-9
TGTGCCAGCAGCCAAATTATAAAACAGGGGGTTTATGAAAAACTGTTTTTT
CASSQIIKQGVYEKLFF
>15|TRBJ2-3|once|.|TRBV5-1
TGCGCCAGCACCCTCGGAGGGACTAGCACAGATACGCAGTATTTT
CASTLGGTSTDTQYF
>15|TRBJ1-2|few|.|TRBV4-3
TGCGCCAGCAGCCAAGAGAGGACAGTAACCTATGGCTACACCTTC
CASSQERTVTYGYTF
>16|TRBJ1-3|.|.|TRBV19
TGTGCCAGTACCCTACTCTCGGGGGTCTCTGGAAACACCATATATTTT
CASTLLSGVSGNTIYF
>13|TRBJ2-1|.|.|TRBV19
TGTGCCAGTAGGACTCCTAATGACAATGAGCAGTTCTTC
CASRTPNDNEQFF
>13|TRBJ1-2|.|.|TRBV5-4
TGTGCCAGCAGCTCGAAAGACAGTTATGGCTACACCTTC
CASSSKDSYGYTF